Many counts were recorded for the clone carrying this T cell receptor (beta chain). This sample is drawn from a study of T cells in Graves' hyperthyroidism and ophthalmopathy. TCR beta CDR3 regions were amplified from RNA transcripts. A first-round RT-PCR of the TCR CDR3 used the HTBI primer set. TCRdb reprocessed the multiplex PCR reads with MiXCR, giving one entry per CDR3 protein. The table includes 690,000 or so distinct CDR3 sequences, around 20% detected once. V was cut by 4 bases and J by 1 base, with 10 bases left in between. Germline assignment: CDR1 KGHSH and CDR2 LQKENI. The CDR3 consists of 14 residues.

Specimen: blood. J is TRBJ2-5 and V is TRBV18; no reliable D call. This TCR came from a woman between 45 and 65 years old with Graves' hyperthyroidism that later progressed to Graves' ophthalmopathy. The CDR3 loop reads CASSHGPLQETQYF. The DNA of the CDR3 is TGTGCCAGCTCACATGGACCGCTCCAAGAGACCCAGTACTTC. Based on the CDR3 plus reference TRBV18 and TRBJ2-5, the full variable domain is NAGVMQNPRHLVRRRGQEARLRCSPMKGHSHVYWYRQLPEEGLKFMVYLQKENIIDESGMPKERFSAEFPKEGPSILRIQQVVRGDSAAYFCASSHGPLQETQYFGPGTRLLVL.